One and the same sample provided the 31 T cell receptor beta chains below, sequenced in a study of blood T cell repertoires in COVID-19. Here immunoSEQ multiplex PCR was the method, and the copy in TCRdb shows in-frame clones only, minus some. The data contain 150,000 to 250,000 clones, about 85% of them singletons. The specimen sequenced was peripheral blood. Receptors originate from a woman between 35 and 50 years old with COVID-19, enrolled during active disease.

A single count supports this clone. This chain links TRBV5-4 with TRBJ2-5, with TRBD1 as a possible D gene (5 bases). Germline V lookup: CDR1 SGHNT, CDR2 YYREEE (reference sequence). V shed 4 bases and J shed 2 bases, with 12 bases lying between them. The CDR3 length is 14 residues. CDR3 loop: CASSAGQEQETQYF. Written as DNA, the CDR3 is TGTGCCAGCAGCGCCGGACAAGAACAAGAGACCCAGTACTTC.

This clone was recorded only once. The chain links TRBV24-1 to TRBJ2-5, with TRBD2 identical over 13 bases. Trimming at V came to 3 bases and at J to 7 bases, leaving 7 bases not matched to a gene. CDR1 and CDR2 (germline): KGHDR, SFDVKD. This CDR3 has 16 amino acids. The CDR3 here is CATSDHGLAGEATQYF. CDR3 DNA sequence: TGTGCCACCAGTGATCACGGACTAGCGGGGGAAGCGACCCAGTACTTC.

The gene calls are TRBV5-6 and TRBJ1-6; D is unresolved. Germline values: CDR1 SGHDT, CDR2 YYEEEE. Trimming removed 3 bases at V and 7 bases at J, with 14 bases between. The CDR3 loop spans 15 amino acids. The CDR3: CASSSPGRENSPLHF. The DNA for the CDR3 is TGTGCCAGCAGCTCCCCGGGGAGAGAGAATTCACCCCTCCACTTT.

The rearrangement links TRBV29-1 to TRBJ1-5; the D is unclear. V was pared by 4 bases and J by 0 bases, with 7 bases between. The germline CDR1 and CDR2 sequences are SQVTM and ANQGSEA. This CDR3 comprises 13 residues. The CDR3 nucleotides read TGCAGCGTTGCCGGGAATAGCAATCAGCCCCAGCATTTT. It translates to CSVAGNSNQPQHF.

V usage is TRBV4-2 and J usage is TRBJ2-7; 14 nucleotides match TRBD2. The germline gives CDR1 LGHNA, CDR2 YNFKEQ. The junction had 15 bases not matched to a gene; V was cut back by 0 bases and J by 2 bases. This CDR3 spans 21 amino acids. CDR3 bases: TGTGCCAGCAGCCAAGACGATTCGGGACTAGCGGGGGTTGGTTACGCCTACGAGCAGTACTTC. The encoded protein is CASSQDDSGLAGVGYAYEQYF.

The rearrangement links TRBV12-3 or TRBV12-4 to TRBJ1-1; maybe TRBD1 (6 bases). The CDR3 is made up of 13 amino acids. Trimming left V 6 bases short and J 3 bases short, with 11 bases between. The CDR3 nucleotides read TGTGCCAGCAGCCCCGGGACACACACTGAAGCTTTCTTT. This gives the protein CASSPGTHTEAFF.

This rearrangement joins TRBV4-2 to TRBJ2-1; 9 bases match TRBD2. The V gene end was trimmed by 9 bases and the J gene end by 4 bases; junction bases not matched to a gene: 10. The CDR3 has 15 residues. CDR1 is LGHNA and CDR2 is YNFKEQ in the germline V gene. Here the CDR3 reads CASEAGGGPYNEQFF. CDR3 coding DNA: TGTGCCAGTGAAGCGGGGGGAGGTCCTTACAATGAGCAGTTCTTC.

The rearrangement joins TRBV30 to TRBJ1-5; a possible D gene is TRBD1 (5 bases). In germline, CDR1 is GTSNPN, CDR2 SVGIG (reference sequence). This CDR3 region has 13 residues. Trimming shortened V by 5 bases and J by 6 bases, and 14 bases separated the two germline ends. The chain's CDR3 is CAWDSSGGQPQHF. As DNA, the CDR3 is TGTGCCTGGGATTCCTCGGGGGGTCAGCCCCAGCATTTT.

This clone is a singleton in its sample. The chain links TRBV19 to TRBJ2-7, with TRBD1 matching over 7 bases. Germline V gene lookup returns CDR1 LNHDA and CDR2 SQIVND (reference sequence). The CDR3 covers 13 residues. With 5 bases clipped from V and 5 bases from J, the junction kept 6 bases outside the gene matches. The DNA for the CDR3 is TGTGCCAGTAGTCCACAGGGGCGGGACGAGCAGTACTTC. This codes for CASSPQGRDEQYF.

This clone showed up just once. V and J are TRBV5-1 and TRBJ2-5, with 7 bases fitting TRBD1. CDR1 is SGHRS and CDR2 is YFSETQ in the germline V gene. The junction had 2 bases not matched to a gene; V was cut back by 1 base and J by 5 bases. This CDR3 is built from 13 residues. The CDR3 DNA reads as TGCGCCAGCAGCTTGCAGGGGGACGAGACCCAGTACTTC. Amino acids: CASSLQGDETQYF.

Of note for this clone: A junction end diverges from the germline sequence, so it may reflect a read error. This sequence joins TRBV10-3 and TRBJ1-5; TRBD1 might be the D (5 bases). Germline lookup yields CDR1 ENHRY and CDR2 SYGVKD. This CDR3 has 13 residues. In nucleotides, the CDR3 is TGTGCCATCAGTGGCCAGGGCAACCAGCCCCAGCATTTT. It is translated as CAISGQGNQPQHF.

V and J are TRBV4-2 and TRBJ2-7; 8 bases agree with TRBD2. There are 13 residues in the CDR3. The germline CDR1 and CDR2 sequences are LGHNA and YNFKEQ. Unmatched junction bases numbered 0, after V lost 3 bases and J lost 2 bases. CDR3 sequence: CASSQGLAYEQYF. CDR3 bases: TGTGCCAGCAGCCAGGGACTAGCCTACGAGCAGTACTTC.

This clone was found a few times. The genes are TRBV6-6 and TRBJ1-2; maybe TRBD1 (6 bases). This CDR3 is built from 16 residues. V was clipped by 0 bases and J by 8 bases, with 19 bases between them. Germline CDR1 reads MNHNY; CDR2 reads SVGAGI (reference sequence). The CDR3 DNA is TGTGCCAGCAGTTACTCGAATTCGCCCGGGACAAGAGGCTACACCTTC. It yields the protein CASSYSNSPGTRGYTF.

The chain carries TRBV19 and TRBJ2-7; 7 nucleotides line up with TRBD2. This CDR3 is built from 12 residues. Unmatched junction bases numbered 4, after V lost 8 bases and J lost 3 bases. CDR1 and CDR2 from the germline V gene are LNHDA and SQIVND (reference sequence). CDR3: CASGSGVYEQYF. The CDR3 region has the DNA TGTGCCAGTGGGAGCGGGGTCTACGAGCAGTACTTC.

The chain uses TRBV10-3 and TRBJ1-1; no clear D gene. The CDR3 is 13 residues long. Trimming pared 10 bases from V and 1 base from J, leaving 13 bases between. Germline assignment: CDR1 ENHRY and CDR2 SYGVKD. In DNA, the CDR3 is TGTGCCACCCTCCCAAAACAGAACACTGAAGCTTTCTTT. Amino acid sequence: CATLPKQNTEAFF.

The genes are TRBV4-3 and TRBJ2-3; TRBD2 matches 13 bases. After removal of 1 base from V and 4 bases from J, the junction contained 5 bases not matched to a gene. The length of the CDR3 is 17 residues. Germline CDR1 and CDR2: LGHNA and YSLEER. CDR3: CASSQARTSGGADTQYF. CDR3 sequence (DNA): TGCGCCAGCAGCCAAGCCCGGACTAGCGGGGGCGCAGATACGCAGTATTTT.

The chain links TRBV6-5 to TRBJ2-3; 7 positions agree with TRBD2. Germline loops: CDR1 MNHEY, CDR2 SVGAGI. V lost 2 bases to trimming and J lost 6 bases; unmatched junction nucleotides: 5. The CDR3 has 14 amino acids. Here the CDR3 DNA reads TGTGCCAGCAGTTACGGGGGGGTTTTGGATACGCAGTATTTT. Protein sequence: CASSYGGVLDTQYF.

The rearrangement links TRBV10-2 to TRBJ1-1, with D perhaps matching TRBD1 (6 bases). CDR1 WSHSY and CDR2 SAAADI come from the germline V gene. The CDR3 has 15 amino acids. V lost 2 bases and J lost 4, with 14 bases in between. The DNA of the CDR3 is TGCGCCAGCAGTGAGGGACAGACATTTGGCACTGAAGCTTTCTTT. This translates into CASSEGQTFGTEAFF.

The chain recombines TRBV18 with TRBJ1-2; TRBD1 might be the D (6 bases). From germline, CDR1 is KGHSH and CDR2 LQKENI. V lost 2 bases and J 8 bases, leaving 18 bases between the germline ends. This CDR3 has 15 residues. The CDR3 DNA sequence: TGTGCCAGCTCACCAATGGGACGGGGGGCAGAAGGCTACACCTTC. Translation gives CASSPMGRGAEGYTF.

The chain has TRBV7-9 and TRBJ1-1; a weak D match, TRBD1 (5 bases). The germline gives CDR1 SEHNR, CDR2 FQNEAQ (reference sequence). V was trimmed by 3 bases and J by 6 bases, leaving 8 bases between them. The CDR3 length is 12 residues. CDR3 coding DNA: TGTGCCAGCAGCTTTGGGGGGGCTGAAGCTTTCTTT. It yields the protein CASSFGGAEAFF.

This clone was seen a single time. This chain connects TRBV6-5 to TRBJ1-1, with 7 bases aligning to TRBD1. V was clipped by 6 bases and J by 0 bases; unmatched bases: 7. There are 15 residues in the CDR3. CDR1 is MNHEY and CDR2 is SVGAGI in the germline V gene. The CDR3 bases are TGTGCCAGCAGACCATCTGACAGGGTGAACACTGAAGCTTTCTTT. Translated, it gives CASRPSDRVNTEAFF.

DNA of the CDR3: TGCGCCAGCAGTACGGAGCGGGAGGGCACAGATACGCAGTATTTT. Translating gives CASSTEREGTDTQYF. This chain connects TRBV5-1 to TRBJ2-3, with 9 bases that match TRBD2. The junction had 5 bases not matched to a gene; V was cut back by 5 bases and J by 1 base. There are 15 residues in the CDR3. The germline V gene has CDR1 SGHRS and CDR2 YFSETQ.

V and J are TRBV6-5 and TRBJ2-7, with D perhaps matching TRBD1 (6 bases). The CDR3 is made up of 12 amino acids. V was pared by 10 bases and J by 3 bases, with 13 bases between. CDR1 and CDR2 (germline): MNHEY, SVGAGI. The CDR3 loop is CAIEGDGYEQYF. The CDR3 nucleotides are TGTGCCATCGAGGGGGATGGCTACGAGCAGTACTTC.

This chain joins TRBV5-8 and TRBJ1-5, with 7 positions matching TRBD1. The junction had 11 bases not matched to a gene; V was cut back by 1 base and J by 7 bases. Germline CDR1 and CDR2: SGHTS and YDEGEE. The CDR3 has 16 amino acids. The CDR3 here is CASSLSGQQGKQPQHF. CDR3 bases: TGTGCCAGCAGCTTGTCAGGGCAACAGGGGAAACAGCCCCAGCATTTT.

The chain combines TRBV19 with TRBJ1-1; 7 bases agree with TRBD1. V gave up 4 bases and J gave up 3 bases; unmatched junction bases: 5. The CDR3 runs 14 residues. Looked up from germline, CDR1 is LNHDA and CDR2 is SQIVND (reference sequence). As DNA, the CDR3 is TGTGCCAGTAGTAGAGGACAGGTAGACACTGAAGCTTTCTTT. This gives the protein CASSRGQVDTEAFF.

The V call is TRBV5-1, the J call TRBJ1-1, with TRBD1 matching 7 bases. The CDR3 totals 13 residues. With V trimmed by 0 bases and J by 7 bases, 3 bases remained unmatched. Per the germline V gene, CDR1 is SGHRS and CDR2 is YFSETQ. The CDR3 here is CASSLGQGNEAFF. The CDR3 nucleotides read TGCGCCAGCAGCTTGGGACAGGGTAATGAAGCTTTCTTT.

This clone was found once. One end of the junction does not line up with germline, which may come from a read error. This rearrangement joins TRBV2 to TRBJ2-2, with TRBD1 matching 9 bases. Germline V lookup: CDR1 SNHLY, CDR2 FYNNEI. This CDR3 comprises 17 residues. CDR3 region: CASREPRTGANTGELFF. CDR3 DNA: TGTGCCAGCCGTGAGCCCCGGACAGGGGCGAACACCGGGGAGCTGTTTTTT. Supplemented by reference TRBV2 and TRBJ2-2, the full variable domain reads EPEVTQTPSHQVTQMGQEVILRCVPISNHLYFYWYRQILGQKVEFLVSFYNNEISEKSEIFDDQFSVERPDGSNFTLKIRSTKLEDSAMYFCASREPRTGANTGELFFGEGSRLTVL.

The chain links TRBV7-2 to TRBJ2-1; 9 bases are shared with TRBD2. Trimming took 5 bases from V and 12 from J; bases not matched to a gene: 14. This CDR3 region has 15 residues. The germline CDR1 and CDR2 sequences are SGHTA and FQGNSA. CDR3 sequence (DNA): TGTGCCAGCAGCATGCCGGGACTAGCATTTACTGGGCAGTTCTTC. Its protein is CASSMPGLAFTGQFF.

The chain employs TRBV4-1 and TRBJ2-4; perhaps TRBD1 as D (5 bases). V was trimmed by 0 bases and J by 6 bases, leaving 15 bases between them. Germline V gene lookup returns CDR1 MGHRA and CDR2 YSYEKL. The CDR3 has 16 residues. The CDR3 DNA sequence: TGCGCCAGCAGCCAAGATTACCCCCAGGGCAGAAACATTCAGTACTTC. Its protein is CASSQDYPQGRNIQYF.

There are a few counts of this clone. CDR3 DNA: TGTGCCAGCAGCTTAATGGCCCCCGACTGGGGGGAACGACATAGCACAGATACGCAGTATTTT. Translation: CASSLMAPDWGERHSTDTQYF. V and J are TRBV7-3 and TRBJ2-3; TRBD2 might be the D (6 bases). The ends were cut back, 1 base at V and 0 bases at J, with 26 bases in the middle. The CDR3 totals 21 residues. From germline, CDR1 is SGHTA and CDR2 FQGTGA.

The J gene is TRBJ1-1, the V gene TRBV2; 8 bases align to TRBD1. The CDR3 covers 15 residues. With 3 bases clipped from V and 4 bases from J, the junction kept 7 bases outside the gene matches. The germline V gene has CDR1 SNHLY and CDR2 FYNNEI. Here the CDR3 DNA reads TGTGCCAGCAGTGATTTAGGGCAGGGGGCCACTGAAGCTTTCTTT. Its protein is CASSDLGQGATEAFF.